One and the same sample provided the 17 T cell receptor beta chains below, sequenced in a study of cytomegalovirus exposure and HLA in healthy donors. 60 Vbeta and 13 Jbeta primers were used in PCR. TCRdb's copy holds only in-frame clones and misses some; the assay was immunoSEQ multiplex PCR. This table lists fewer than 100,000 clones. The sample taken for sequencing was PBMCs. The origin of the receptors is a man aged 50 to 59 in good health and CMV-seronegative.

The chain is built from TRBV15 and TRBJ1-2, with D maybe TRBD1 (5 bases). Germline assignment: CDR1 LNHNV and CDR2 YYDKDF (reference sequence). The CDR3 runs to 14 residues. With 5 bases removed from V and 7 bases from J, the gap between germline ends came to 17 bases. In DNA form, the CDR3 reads TGTGCCACCAGCCCTGTAGGGGTGGTTGGTGGCTACACCTTC. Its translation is CATSPVGVVGGYTF.

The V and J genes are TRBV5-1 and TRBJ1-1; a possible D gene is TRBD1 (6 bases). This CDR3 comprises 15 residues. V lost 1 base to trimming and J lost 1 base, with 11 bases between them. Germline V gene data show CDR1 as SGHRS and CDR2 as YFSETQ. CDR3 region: CASSLMGQPNTEAFF. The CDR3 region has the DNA TGCGCCAGCAGCTTGATGGGACAACCGAACACTGAAGCTTTCTTT.

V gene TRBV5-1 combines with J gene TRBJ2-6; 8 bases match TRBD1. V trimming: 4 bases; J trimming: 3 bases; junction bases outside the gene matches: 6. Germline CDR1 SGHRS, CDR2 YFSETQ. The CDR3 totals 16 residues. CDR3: CASSNFGQGGANVLTF. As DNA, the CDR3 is TGCGCCAGCAGCAACTTTGGACAGGGTGGGGCCAACGTCCTGACTTTC.

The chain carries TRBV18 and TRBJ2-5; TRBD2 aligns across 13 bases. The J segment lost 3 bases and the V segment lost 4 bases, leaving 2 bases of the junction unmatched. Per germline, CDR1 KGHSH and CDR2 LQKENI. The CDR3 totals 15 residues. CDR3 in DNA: TGTGCCAGCTCACGGACTAGCGGGGGCAAAGAGACCCAGTACTTC. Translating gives CASSRTSGGKETQYF.

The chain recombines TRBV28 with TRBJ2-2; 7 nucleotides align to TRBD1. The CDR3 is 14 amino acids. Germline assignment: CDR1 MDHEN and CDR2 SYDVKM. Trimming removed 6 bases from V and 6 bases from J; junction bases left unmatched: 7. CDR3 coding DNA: TGTGCCAGCAGCGGACAGGAACCCTCCGGGGAGCTGTTTTTT. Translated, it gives CASSGQEPSGELFF.

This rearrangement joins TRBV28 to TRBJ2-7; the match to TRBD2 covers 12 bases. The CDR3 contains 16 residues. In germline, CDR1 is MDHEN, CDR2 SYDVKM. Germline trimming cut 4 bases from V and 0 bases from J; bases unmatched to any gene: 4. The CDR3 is CASSSPSGGDSYEQYF. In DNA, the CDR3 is TGTGCCAGCAGTTCCCCTAGCGGGGGGGACTCCTACGAGCAGTACTTC.

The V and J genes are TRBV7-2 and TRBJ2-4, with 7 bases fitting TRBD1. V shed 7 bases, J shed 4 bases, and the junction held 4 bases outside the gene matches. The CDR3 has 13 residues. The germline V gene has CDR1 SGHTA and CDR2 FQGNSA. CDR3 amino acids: CASTGDSKNIQYF. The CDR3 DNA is TGTGCCAGCACCGGGGACAGTAAAAACATTCAGTACTTC.

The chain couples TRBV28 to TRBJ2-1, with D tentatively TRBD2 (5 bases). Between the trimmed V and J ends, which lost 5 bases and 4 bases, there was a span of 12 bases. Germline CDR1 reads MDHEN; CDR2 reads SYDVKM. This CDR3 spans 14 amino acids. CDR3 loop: CASSRSGRYNEQFF. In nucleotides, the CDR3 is TGTGCCAGCAGTCGCAGCGGCCGATACAATGAGCAGTTCTTC. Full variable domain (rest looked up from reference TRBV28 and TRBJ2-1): DVKVTQSSRYLVKRTGEKVFLECVQDMDHENMFWYRQDPGLGLRLIYFSYDVKMKEKGDIPEGYSVSREKKERFSLILESASTNQTSMYLCASSRSGRYNEQFFGPGTRLTVL.

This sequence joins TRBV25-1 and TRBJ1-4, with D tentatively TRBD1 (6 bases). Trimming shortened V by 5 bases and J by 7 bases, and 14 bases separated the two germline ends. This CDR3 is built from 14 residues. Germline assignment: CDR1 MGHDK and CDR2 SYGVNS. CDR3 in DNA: TGTGCCAGCAGTCCCCGGGAGGGGGTTGAAAAACTGTTTTTT. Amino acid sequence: CASSPREGVEKLFF.

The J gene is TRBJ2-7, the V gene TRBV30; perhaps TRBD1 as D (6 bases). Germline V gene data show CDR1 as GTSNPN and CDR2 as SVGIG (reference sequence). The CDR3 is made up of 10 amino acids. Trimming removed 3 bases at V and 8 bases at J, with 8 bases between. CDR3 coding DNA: TGTGCCTGGAGCGGGACAAAGCAGTACTTC. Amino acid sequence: CAWSGTKQYF. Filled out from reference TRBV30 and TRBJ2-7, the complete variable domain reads SQTIHQWPATLVQPVGSPLSLECTVEGTSNPNLYWYRQAAGRGLQLLFYSVGIGQISSEVPQNLSASRPQDRQFILSSKKLLLSDSGFYLCAWSGTKQYFGPGTRLTVT.

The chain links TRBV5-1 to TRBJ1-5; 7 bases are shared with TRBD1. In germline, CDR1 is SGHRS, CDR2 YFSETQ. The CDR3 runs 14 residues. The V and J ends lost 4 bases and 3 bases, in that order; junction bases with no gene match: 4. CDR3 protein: CASSTGTDNQPQHF. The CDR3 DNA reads TGCGCCAGCAGCACCGGGACAGACAATCAGCCCCAGCATTTT. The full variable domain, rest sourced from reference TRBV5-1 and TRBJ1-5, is KAGVTQTPRYLIKTRGQQVTLSCSPISGHRSVSWYQQTPGQGLQFLFEYFSETQRNKGNFPGRFSGRQFSNSRSEMNVSTLELGDSALYLCASSTGTDNQPQHFGDGTRLSIL.

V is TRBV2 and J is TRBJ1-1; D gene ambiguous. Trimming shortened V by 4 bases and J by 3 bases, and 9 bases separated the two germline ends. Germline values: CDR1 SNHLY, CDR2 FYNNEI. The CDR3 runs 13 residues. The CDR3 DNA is TGTGCCAGCAGTGGCGGAGAGTACACTGAAGCTTTCTTT. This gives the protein CASSGGEYTEAFF.

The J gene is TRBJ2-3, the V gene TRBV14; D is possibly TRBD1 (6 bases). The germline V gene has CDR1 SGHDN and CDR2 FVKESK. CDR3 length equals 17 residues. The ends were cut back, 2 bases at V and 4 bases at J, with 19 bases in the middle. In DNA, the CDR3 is TGTGCCAGCAGCCAAAGGAACAACAGGGCGTTCGCAGATACGCAGTATTTT. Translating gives CASSQRNNRAFADTQYF.

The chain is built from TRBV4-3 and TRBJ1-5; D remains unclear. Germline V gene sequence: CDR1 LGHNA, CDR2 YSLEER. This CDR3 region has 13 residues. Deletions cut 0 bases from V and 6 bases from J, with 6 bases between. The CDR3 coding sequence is TGCGCCAGCAGCCAAGAGTTCCGTCAGCCCCAGCATTTT. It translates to CASSQEFRQPQHF.

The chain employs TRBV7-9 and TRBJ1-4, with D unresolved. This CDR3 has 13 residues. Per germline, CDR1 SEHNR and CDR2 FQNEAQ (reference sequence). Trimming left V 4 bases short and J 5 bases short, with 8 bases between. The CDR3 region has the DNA TGTGCCAGCAGCTCGACAAGGAATGAAAAACTGTTTTTT. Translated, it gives CASSSTRNEKLFF.

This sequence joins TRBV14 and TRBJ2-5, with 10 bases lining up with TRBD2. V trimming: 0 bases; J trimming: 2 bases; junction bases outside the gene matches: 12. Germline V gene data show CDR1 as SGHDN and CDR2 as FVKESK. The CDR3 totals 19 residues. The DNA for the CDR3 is TGTGCCAGCAGCCAAGATTTCTTCTGGACTAGCGGAGATCAAGAGACCCAGTACTTC. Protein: CASSQDFFWTSGDQETQYF.

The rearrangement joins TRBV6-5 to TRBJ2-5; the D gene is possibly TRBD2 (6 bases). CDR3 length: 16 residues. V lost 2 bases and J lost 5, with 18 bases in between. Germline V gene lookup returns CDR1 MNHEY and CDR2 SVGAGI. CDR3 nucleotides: TGTGCCAGCAGTTACCTATTTACTGACAGCGGGGAGACCCAGTACTTC. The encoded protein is CASSYLFTDSGETQYF.